One TCR beta chain is described in this entry. The CDR3 has 14 residues. Germline lookup yields CDR1 ENHRY and CDR2 SYGVKD. V shed 4 bases, J shed 2 bases, and the junction held 0 bases outside the gene matches. Two negative PCRs, clearance, or symptom resolution were required of recovered Cohort 3 donors. This entry belongs to a study of blood T cell repertoires in COVID-19. Across the whole study: Sources were T cells, B-cell-depleted T cells, or PBMCs; the material itself was cDNA or gDNA.

Sequencing was performed with immunoSEQ multiplex PCR; in TCRdb, only in-frame clones are kept and a portion is missing. The data show roughly 400,000 clones, 80% to 90% seen once. The rearrangement joins TRBV10-3 to TRBJ2-1, with TRBD1 identical over 9 bases. Sequencing used PBMCs or T cells enriched from blood (not recorded which). This receptor was obtained from a man aged 25-45 years who had recovered from COVID-19. CDR3 sequence: CAISGDRAYNEQFF. The CDR3 DNA reads as TGTGCCATCAGTGGGGACAGGGCCTACAATGAGCAGTTCTTC.